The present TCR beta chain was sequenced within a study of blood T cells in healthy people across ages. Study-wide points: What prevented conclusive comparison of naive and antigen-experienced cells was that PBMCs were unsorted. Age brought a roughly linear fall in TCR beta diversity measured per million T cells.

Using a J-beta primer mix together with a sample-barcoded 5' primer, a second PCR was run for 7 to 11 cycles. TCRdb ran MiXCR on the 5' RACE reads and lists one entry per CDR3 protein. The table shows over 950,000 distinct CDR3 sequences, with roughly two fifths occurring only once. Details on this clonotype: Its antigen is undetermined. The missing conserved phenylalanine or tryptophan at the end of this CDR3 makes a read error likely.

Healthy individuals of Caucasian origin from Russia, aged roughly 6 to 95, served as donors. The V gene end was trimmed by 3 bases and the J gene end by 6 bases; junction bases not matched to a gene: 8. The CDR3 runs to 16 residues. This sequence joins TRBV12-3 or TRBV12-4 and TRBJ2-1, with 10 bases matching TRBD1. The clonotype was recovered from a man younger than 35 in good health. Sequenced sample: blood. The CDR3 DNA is TGTGCCAGCAGTTTGTCCGACAGGGGGCGAGGCAATGAGCAGTTCGTC. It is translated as CASSLSDRGRGNEQFV.